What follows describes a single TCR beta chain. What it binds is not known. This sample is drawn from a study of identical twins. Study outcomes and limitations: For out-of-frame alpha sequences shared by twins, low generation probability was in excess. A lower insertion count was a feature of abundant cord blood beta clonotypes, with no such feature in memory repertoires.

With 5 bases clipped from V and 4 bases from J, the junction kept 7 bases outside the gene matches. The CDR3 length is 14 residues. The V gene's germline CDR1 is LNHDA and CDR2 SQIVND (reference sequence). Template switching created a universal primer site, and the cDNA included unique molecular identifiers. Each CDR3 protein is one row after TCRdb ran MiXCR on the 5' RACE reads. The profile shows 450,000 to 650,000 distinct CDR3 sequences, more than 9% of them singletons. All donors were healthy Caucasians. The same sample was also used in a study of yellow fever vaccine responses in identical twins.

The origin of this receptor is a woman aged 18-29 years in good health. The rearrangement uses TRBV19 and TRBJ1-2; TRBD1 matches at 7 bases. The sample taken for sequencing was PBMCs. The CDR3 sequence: CASSPATGPYGYTF. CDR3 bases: TGTGCCAGTAGTCCGGCGACAGGGCCCTATGGCTACACCTTC. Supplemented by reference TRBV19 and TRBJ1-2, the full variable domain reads DGGITQSPKYLFRKEGQNVTLSCEQNLNHDAMYWYRQDPGQGLRLIYYSQIVNDFQKGDIAEGYSVSREKKESFPLTVTSAQKNPTAFYLCASSPATGPYGYTFGSGTRLTVV.